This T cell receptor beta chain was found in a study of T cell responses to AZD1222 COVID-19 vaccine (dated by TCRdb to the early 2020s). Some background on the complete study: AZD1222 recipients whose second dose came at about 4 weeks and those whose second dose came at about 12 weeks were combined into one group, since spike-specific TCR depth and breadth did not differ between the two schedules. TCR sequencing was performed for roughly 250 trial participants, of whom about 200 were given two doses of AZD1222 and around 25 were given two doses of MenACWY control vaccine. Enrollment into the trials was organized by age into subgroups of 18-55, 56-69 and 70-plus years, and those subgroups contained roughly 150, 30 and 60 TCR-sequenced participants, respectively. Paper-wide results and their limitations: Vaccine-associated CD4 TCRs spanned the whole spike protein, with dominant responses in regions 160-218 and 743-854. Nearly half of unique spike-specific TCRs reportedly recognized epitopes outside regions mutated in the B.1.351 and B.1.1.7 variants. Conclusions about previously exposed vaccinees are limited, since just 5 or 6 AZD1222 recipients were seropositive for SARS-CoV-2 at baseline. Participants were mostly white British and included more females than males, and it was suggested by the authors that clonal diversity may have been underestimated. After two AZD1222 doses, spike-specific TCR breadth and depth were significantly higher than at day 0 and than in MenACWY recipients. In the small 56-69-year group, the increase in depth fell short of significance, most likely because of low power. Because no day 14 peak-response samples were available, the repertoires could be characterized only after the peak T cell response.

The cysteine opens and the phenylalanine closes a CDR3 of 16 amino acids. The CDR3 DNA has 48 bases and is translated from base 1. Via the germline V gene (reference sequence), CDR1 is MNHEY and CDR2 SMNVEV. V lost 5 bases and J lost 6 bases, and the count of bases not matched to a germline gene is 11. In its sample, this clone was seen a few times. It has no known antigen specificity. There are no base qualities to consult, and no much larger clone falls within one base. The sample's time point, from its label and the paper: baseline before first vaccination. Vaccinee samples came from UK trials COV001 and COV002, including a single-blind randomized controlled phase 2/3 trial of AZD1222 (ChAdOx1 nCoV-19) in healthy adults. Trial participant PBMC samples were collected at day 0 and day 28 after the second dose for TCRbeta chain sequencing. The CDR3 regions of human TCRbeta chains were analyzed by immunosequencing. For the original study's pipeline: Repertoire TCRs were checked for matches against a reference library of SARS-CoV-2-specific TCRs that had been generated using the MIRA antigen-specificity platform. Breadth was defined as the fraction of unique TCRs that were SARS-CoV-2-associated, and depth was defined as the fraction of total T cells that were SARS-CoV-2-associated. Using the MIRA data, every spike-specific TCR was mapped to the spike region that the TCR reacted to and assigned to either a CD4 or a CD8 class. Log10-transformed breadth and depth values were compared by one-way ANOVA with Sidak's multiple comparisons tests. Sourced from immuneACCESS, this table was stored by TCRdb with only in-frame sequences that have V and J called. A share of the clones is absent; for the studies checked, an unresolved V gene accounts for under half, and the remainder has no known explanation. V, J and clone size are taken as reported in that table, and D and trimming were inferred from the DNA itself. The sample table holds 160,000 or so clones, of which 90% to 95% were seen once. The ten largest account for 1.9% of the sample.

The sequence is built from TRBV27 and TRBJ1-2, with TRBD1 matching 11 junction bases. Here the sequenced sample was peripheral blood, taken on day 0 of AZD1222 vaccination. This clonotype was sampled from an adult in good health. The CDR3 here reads CASSPSDRGRINGYTF. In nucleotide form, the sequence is TGTGCCAGCAGTCCCTCGGACAGGGGGCGAATAAATGGCTACACCTTC.